The 27 T cell receptor beta chains below come from one sample, sequenced in a study of T-cell reconstitution after alpha-beta-depleted transplantation in children. The authors prepared the TCRbeta library with unique molecular identifiers. TCRdb used MiXCR to reprocess the PCR reads, holding one entry per CDR3 protein. The sample contains 150,000 to 200,000 distinct CDR3 sequences, roughly 6.3% of which appear only once. The sample in question was PBMCs, obtained before TCRalphabeta/CD19-depleted stem cell transplant. The receptors stem from a girl less than two years old with combined immunodeficiency, due to receive a stem cell transplant.

This clonotype was seen a handful of times. The V call is TRBV20-1, the J call TRBJ2-7, with D possibly matching TRBD1 (6 bases). CDR3 length equals 13 residues. Trimming pared 3 bases from V and 1 base from J, leaving 10 bases between. Germline V CDR1 and CDR2: DFQATT, SNEGSKA (reference sequence). The CDR3 coding sequence is TGCAGTGCTAGGGACAGAGTATCCTACGAGCAGTACTTC. Translating it yields CSARDRVSYEQYF.

At least ten counts were recorded for this clonotype. The gene calls are TRBV29-1 and TRBJ2-1; possibly TRBD1 or TRBD2 for D (5 bases each). Trimming cost V 2 bases and J 3 bases, with 14 bases left between them. The CDR3 has 15 residues. Germline CDR1 SQVTM, CDR2 ANQGSEA. The CDR3 DNA follows: TGCAGCGTTGAATTGGGGACCGGAGACTACAATGAGCAGTTCTTC. Translating gives CSVELGTGDYNEQFF.

This clonotype was recorded many times. The rearrangement joins TRBV7-3 to TRBJ2-1; 16 nucleotides align to TRBD2. V shed 5 bases, J shed 2 bases, and the junction held 12 bases outside the gene matches. Germline CDR1 SGHTA, CDR2 FQGTGA. The length of the CDR3 is 20 residues. CDR3 sequence reads: CASSPNGVGTSGGAYNEQFF. In DNA, the CDR3 is TGTGCCAGCAGCCCTAATGGGGTCGGGACTAGCGGGGGGGCCTACAATGAGCAGTTCTTC.

This clonotype was seen many times. The chain recombines TRBV15 with TRBJ2-3, with no clear D. Looked up from germline, CDR1 is LNHNV and CDR2 is YYDKDF (reference sequence). V was trimmed by 8 bases and J by 6 bases, leaving 15 bases between them. This CDR3 has 13 residues. CDR3 sequence: CATSQEMLDTQYF. In DNA form, the CDR3 reads TGTGCCACCTCCCAGGAGATGTTGGATACGCAGTATTTT.

This clonotype was recorded at least ten times. This chain links TRBV20-1 with TRBJ2-1; D possibly matches TRBD1 or TRBD2 (6 bases each). CDR3 length equals 17 residues. Germline CDR1 and CDR2: DFQATT and SNEGSKA (reference sequence). V was cut by 5 bases and J by 1 base, with 21 bases left in between. The CDR3 DNA follows: TGCAGTGCTGCAAGGGGGGCTTCCGGTCCTTCCTACAATGAGCAGTTCTTC. Protein sequence: CSAARGASGPSYNEQFF.

This clonotype was recorded at least ten times. The chain is built from TRBV6-2 or TRBV6-3 and TRBJ2-7, with a possible D match to TRBD1 (6 bases). Germline assignment: CDR1 MNHEY and CDR2 SVGEGT. V was cut by 6 bases and J by 2 bases, with 14 bases left in between. This CDR3 contains 14 residues. The CDR3 here is CASSLSGTTYEQYF. The CDR3 DNA reads as TGTGCCAGCAGCCTTTCCGGGACAACCTACGAGCAGTACTTC.

Many counts were recorded for this clonotype. The V gene is TRBV5-5, the J gene TRBJ2-1, with D hard to call. The V end lost 0 bases, the J end lost 3 bases, and 10 bases lay between the germline ends. CDR1 is SGHKS and CDR2 is YYEKEE in the germline V gene (reference sequence). The CDR3 has 15 amino acids. The DNA of the CDR3 is TGTGCCAGCAGCTTGGACGTCCCCCTCTACAATGAGCAGTTCTTC. Amino acid sequence: CASSLDVPLYNEQFF.

This clonotype occurred many times. The chain links TRBV5-5 to TRBJ2-1; the D gene is possibly TRBD2 (5 bases). CDR3 length: 16 residues. Germline CDR1 and CDR2: SGHKS and YYEKEE (reference sequence). Trimming shortened V by 0 bases and J by 2 bases, and 12 bases separated the two germline ends. This chain's CDR3 is CASSLGSDFPYNEQFF. The DNA for the CDR3 is TGTGCCAGCAGCTTGGGTAGCGACTTCCCCTACAATGAGCAGTTCTTC. The whole variable domain, remainder taken from reference TRBV5-5 and TRBJ2-1, is DAGVTQSPTHLIKTRGQQVTLRCSPISGHKSVSWYQQVLGQGPQFIFQYYEKEERGRGNFPDRFSARQFPNYSSELNVNALLLGDSALYLCASSLGSDFPYNEQFFGPGTRLTVL.

Many counts were recorded for this clonotype. V and J are TRBV20-1 and TRBJ2-4, with D tentatively TRBD1 (5 bases). This CDR3 spans 14 amino acids. V lost 0 bases, J lost 6 bases, and 12 bases lay in between. The germline gives CDR1 DFQATT, CDR2 SNEGSKA (reference sequence). CDR3 amino acids: CSARDWAGLNIQYF. The CDR3 nucleotides are TGCAGTGCTAGAGATTGGGCAGGGCTAAACATTCAGTACTTC.

This clonotype showed up just a few times. CDR3 sequence (DNA): TGTGCCACCAGTGATTGGATTCCCCCAGCGGGAGGGCGAGGCGGGGAGCTGTTTTTT. Residues: CATSDWIPPAGGRGGELFF. The rearrangement links TRBV24-1 to TRBJ2-2, with 10 bases fitting TRBD2. Looked up from germline, CDR1 is KGHDR and CDR2 is SFDVKD. The CDR3 spans 19 residues. The ends lost 2 bases at V and 7 bases at J; junction bases unmatched: 15.

This clonotype was recorded at least ten times. The V call is TRBV11-2, the J call TRBJ1-1, with D unresolved. The CDR3 runs to 12 residues. Germline CDR1 and CDR2: SGHAT and FQNNGV. Trimming shortened V by 1 base and J by 9 bases, and 9 bases separated the two germline ends. In DNA form, the CDR3 reads TGTGCCAGCAGCTTAGTTCCCGGGCAAGCTTTCTTT. This codes for CASSLVPGQAFF.

This clonotype appeared many times. V and J are TRBV5-1 and TRBJ2-1; TRBD2 is a possible D gene (7 bases). The CDR3 extends over 19 amino acids. Trimming stripped 1 base from V and 0 bases from J, with 20 bases between. Germline CDR1 is SGHRS and CDR2 is YFSETQ. For the CDR3, the DNA is TGCGCCAGCAGCTTGTTCGGGGGGCAGGGGCAAAGCTCCTACAATGAGCAGTTCTTC. Protein: CASSLFGGQGQSSYNEQFF.

Ten or more counts support this clonotype. The J gene is TRBJ2-5, the V gene TRBV12-3 or TRBV12-4; 8 bases map to TRBD2. V dropped 5 bases and J dropped 6; count of bases not matched to a gene: 5. The CDR3 length is 13 residues. This chain's CDR3 is CASSPREGQTQYF. The CDR3 nucleotides read TGTGCCAGCAGTCCCCGGGAGGGTCAGACCCAGTACTTC.

In its sample, this clonotype was seen many times. V gene TRBV12-3 or TRBV12-4 combines with J gene TRBJ2-7, with D tentatively TRBD2 (7 bases). V gave up 2 bases and J gave up 1 base, with 21 bases separating them. The CDR3 consists of 18 residues. Here the CDR3 reads CASSLSGTGRGPSYEQYF. As DNA, the CDR3 is TGTGCCAGCAGTTTATCGGGGACGGGGCGGGGGCCTTCCTACGAGCAGTACTTC.

In regard to this clonotype: This may arise from a read error, as a much more abundant clone is one base away. V and J are TRBV7-9 and TRBJ2-1; a possible D gene is TRBD2 (6 bases). CDR3 length: 15 amino acids. Germline values: CDR1 SEHNR, CDR2 FQNEAQ (reference sequence). CDR3 nucleotides: TGTGCCAGCAGCTTACTGGCGGGGAGATACAATGAGCCGTTCTTC. Translated, it gives CASSLLAGRYNEPFF. Supplemented by reference TRBV7-9 and TRBJ2-1, the full variable domain reads DTGVSQNPRHKITKRGQNVTFRCDPISEHNRLYWYRQTLGQGPEFLTYFQNEAQLEKSRLLSDRFSAERPKGSFSTLEIQRTEQGDSAMYLCASSLLAGRYNEPFFGPGTRLTVL.

The chain couples TRBV2 to TRBJ2-1; D is possibly TRBD2 (7 bases). From germline, CDR1 is SNHLY and CDR2 FYNNEI. CDR3 size: 15 residues. The V and J ends lost 0 bases and 4 bases respectively, with 10 bases between them. The CDR3 DNA reads as TGTGCCAGCAGTGAAGCGAGCGGGACATACAATGAGCAGTTCTTC. Protein sequence: CASSEASGTYNEQFF.

This clonotype was recorded many times. CDR3 loop: CASSSTGGITGELFF. The CDR3 DNA reads as TGTGCCAGCAGCTCGACAGGGGGCATCACCGGGGAGCTGTTTTTT. The gene calls are TRBV13 and TRBJ2-2; the match to TRBD1 covers 10 bases. CDR3 length: 15 amino acids. J gave up 4 bases and V 4 bases, and 3 bases lay outside the gene matches. Germline loops: CDR1 PRHDT, CDR2 FYEKMQ (reference sequence).

This clonotype appeared a few times. The chain employs TRBV12-3 or TRBV12-4 and TRBJ1-5, with TRBD1 as a possible D gene (5 bases). This CDR3 has 14 residues. Trimming cost V 3 bases and J 5 bases, with 11 bases left between them. CDR3 bases: TGTGCCAGCAGTTTCGGCAGGGAGTATCAGCCCCAGCATTTT. Protein: CASSFGREYQPQHF.

Only a few counts were recorded for this clonotype. This chain links TRBV7-2 with TRBJ2-7, with TRBD2 matching 7 bases. Per the germline V gene, CDR1 is SGHTA and CDR2 is FQGNSA. This CDR3 has 13 residues. The V and J ends lost 4 bases and 5 bases, in that order; junction bases with no gene match: 5. CDR3 loop: CASSSWTRDEQYF. Written as DNA, the CDR3 is TGTGCCAGCAGCTCCTGGACTAGGGACGAGCAGTACTTC.

This clonotype showed up many times. The CDR3 is CASSLMAGLAGGRYNEQFF. Here the CDR3 DNA reads TGTGCCAGCAGCTTAATGGCGGGACTAGCGGGAGGGCGGTACAATGAGCAGTTCTTC. The chain joins TRBV7-3 to TRBJ2-1, with 16 bases matching TRBD2. J gave up 4 bases and V 1 base, and 7 bases lay outside the gene matches. The germline gives CDR1 SGHTA, CDR2 FQGTGA. This CDR3 contains 19 residues.

This clonotype was counted many times. The chain joins TRBV4-3 to TRBJ2-1; a possible D gene is TRBD2 (7 bases). The CDR3 totals 20 residues. Trimming pared 0 bases from V and 3 bases from J, leaving 24 bases between. Per the germline V gene, CDR1 is LGHNA and CDR2 is YSLEER. The CDR3 protein is CASSQDMAGEGVAVYNEQFF. The DNA of the CDR3 is TGCGCCAGCAGCCAAGATATGGCAGGGGAGGGGGTAGCGGTCTACAATGAGCAGTTCTTC.

This clonotype has at least ten counts. The chain couples TRBV7-2 to TRBJ2-1; TRBD2 agrees at 7 bases. Germline lookup yields CDR1 SGHTA and CDR2 FQGNSA. V gave up 2 bases and J gave up 12 bases; unmatched junction bases: 13. This CDR3 is 15 amino acids long. CDR3: CASSLISGEVWMQFF. The CDR3, as DNA: TGTGCCAGCAGCTTAATCAGCGGGGAAGTCTGGATGCAGTTCTTC. The full variable domain, rest sourced from reference TRBV7-2 and TRBJ2-1, is GAGVSQSPSNKVTEKGKDVELRCDPISGHTALYWYRQSLGQGLEFLIYFQGNSAPDKSGLPSDRFSAERTGGSVSTLTIQRTQQEDSAVYLCASSLISGEVWMQFFGPGTRLTVL.

This clonotype was counted at least ten times. The genes are TRBV4-1 and TRBJ2-1, with a possible D match to TRBD2 (5 bases). V gave up 2 bases and J gave up 0 bases, with 11 bases separating them. The CDR3 has 16 residues. CDR1 and CDR2 (germline): MGHRA, YSYEKL. The CDR3 sequence is CASSQPGRNSYNEQFF. As DNA, the CDR3 is TGCGCCAGCAGCCAACCGGGAAGGAACTCCTACAATGAGCAGTTCTTC.

There are many counts of this clonotype. This chain joins TRBV7-9 and TRBJ2-1; TRBD2 matches 13 bases. Trimming cost V 5 bases and J 8 bases; bases outside gene matches: 6. Germline values: CDR1 SEHNR, CDR2 FQNEAQ (reference sequence). This CDR3 is 15 amino acids long. Written as DNA, the CDR3 is TGTGCCAGCAGCCACGGACTAGCGGGAGTCTATGAGCAGTTCTTC. Its protein product is CASSHGLAGVYEQFF.

This clonotype was seen at least ten times. The rearrangement links TRBV20-1 to TRBJ2-1, with D tentatively TRBD2 (5 bases). The length of the CDR3 is 13 residues. Germline values: CDR1 DFQATT, CDR2 SNEGSKA (reference sequence). V was clipped by 6 bases and J by 0 bases, with 9 bases between them. The CDR3 region has the DNA TGCAGTGCCGGGGAAGACTCCTACAATGAGCAGTTCTTC. This translates into CSAGEDSYNEQFF.

With regard to this clonotype: The germline gene is not matched at one end of the junction; a read error may be the cause. The chain uses TRBV4-2 and TRBJ2-7; 11 nucleotides match TRBD2. The CDR3 totals 19 residues. Germline V CDR1 and CDR2: LGHNA, YNFKEQ. The CDR3 DNA sequence: TGTGCCAGAAGCCAAGAACATAGCAGGGGACTAGCGGAAAACTACGAGCAGTACTTC. This codes for CARSQEHSRGLAENYEQYF.

The table lists this clonotype with many counts. The rearrangement uses TRBV5-1 and TRBJ2-1; 9 bases agree with TRBD1. The CDR3 covers 15 residues. In germline, CDR1 is SGHRS, CDR2 YFSETQ. Losses at the gene ends were 2 bases for V and 3 bases for J; bases not matched to a gene: 3. CDR3 in amino acids: CASSFGTGFYNEQFF. The CDR3 DNA follows: TGCGCCAGCAGCTTCGGGACAGGGTTCTACAATGAGCAGTTCTTC.